This TCR beta chain was profiled in a study of blood T cells in healthy people across ages. Study results and limitations: Strong correlation existed between TCR beta diversity and naive T cell percentage. Diversity of TCR beta per million T cells declined in a roughly linear way with age.

Of note for this clonotype: Its specificity is unknown.

With 3 bases removed from V and 2 bases from J, the gap between germline ends came to 11 bases. The CDR3 is made up of 15 amino acids. Per the germline V gene, CDR1 is SNHLY and CDR2 is FYNNEI. For the second PCR, which ran for 7 to 11 cycles, a sample-barcoded 5' primer and a J-beta primer mix were used. From the 5' RACE reads, TCRdb called clonotypes with MiXCR, one entry per CDR3 protein. The sample shows approximately 960,000 distinct CDR3 sequences, 25% to 35% of them seen only once. The sample was also linked to a second study, of T cells of mothers and their children. That work contributes: Each donor was one of three healthy Caucasian mothers or one of their six children. Reverse transcription into cDNA received all extracted RNA, at roughly 1.4 ug per 15 ul.

The TCR originated in a woman aged 40 to 50 in good health. This chain links TRBV2 with TRBJ1-5; D gene unclear. Sequenced: blood. In nucleotides, the CDR3 is TGTGCCAGCAGTGATTTAGAAGGAGGCAATCAGCCCCAGCATTTT. Translated: CASSDLEGGNQPQHF.